This is a list of T cell receptor beta chains from one sample in a study of CD8+CD57+ T cells in acquired aplastic anemia. TCRdb re-derived calls from the reads in MiXCR, one entry per CDR3 protein. The sample carries 200,000 or so distinct CDR3 sequences, less than 60% recorded once. The sequenced material came from sorted CD4+, CD8+, or CD8+CD57+ T cells (not recorded which) from PBMCs. These receptors came from a human donor with aplastic anemia. Both conserved end residues are part of each CDR3. D genes are given only for firm matches. Clone size is not always given. Where it is, it says once, few, many or a class for expanded clones.

TRBJ1-3 few TRBV28 NA TGTGCCAGCACTCCCGGGACACCTGGAAACACCATATATTTT CASTPGTPGNTIYF
TRBJ1-5 many TRBV28 NA TGTGCCAGCAGTACAACGGGGGCTGAAGGCAATCAGCCCCAGCATTTT CASSTTGAEGNQPQHF
TRBJ2-7 once TRBV29-1 NA TGCAGCGTTGAAGAACAGGGGGGGGAAGAGCAGTACTTC CSVEEQGGEEQYF
TRBJ1-4 NA TRBV6-5 TRBD1 TGTGCCAGCAGTTCCTCCGGGACAGGGGGTGAAAAACTGTTTTTT CASSSSGTGGEKLFF
TRBJ2-3 NA TRBV7-8 TRBD2 TGTGCCAGCAGCTTAGTCGCGGGGGTCCGCACAGATACGCAGTATTTT CASSLVAGVRTDTQYF
TRBJ2-7 NA TRBV7-2 NA TGTGCCAGCAGGTCACCGGGACGAAGCTACGAGCAGTACTTC CASRSPGRSYEQYF
TRBJ2-2 many TRBV25-1 NA TGTGCCAGCAGTTGGACCGGGGAGCTGTTTTTT CASSWTGELFF
TRBJ1-6 NA TRBV20-1 TRBD1 TGCAGTGCTAGAGCGGCCGGGACAGGGGATTATGATTCACCCCTCCACTTT CSARAAGTGDYDSPLHF
TRBJ2-1 NA TRBV20-1 TRBD2 TGCAGTGCTAGCTCGGGACTAGCGGGAGGATACAATGAGCAGTTCTTC CSASSGLAGGYNEQFF
TRBJ1-6 few TRBV20-1 NA TGCAGTGCTAGAGGAGGGGACATCTCCTATAATTCACCCCTCCACTTT CSARGGDISYNSPLHF
TRBJ1-5 NA TRBV20-1 NA TGCAGTGCTAGAGATGACCAGAGCAATCAGCCCCAGCATTTT CSARDDQSNQPQHF
TRBJ1-5 many TRBV12-3/TRBV12-4 TRBD1 TGTGCCAGCAGTAGGACAGGGGGCAATCAGCCCCAGCATTTT CASSRTGGNQPQHF
TRBJ1-1 once TRBV6-5 TRBD1 TGTGCCAGTAGATTACGGGACAGACATGAAGCTTTCTTT CASRLRDRHEAFF
TRBJ2-7 many TRBV29-1 TRBD1 TGCAGCGTATCCCCGGGACAGCGATCCTACGAGCAGTACTTC CSVSPGQRSYEQYF
TRBJ2-1 many TRBV20-1 NA TGCAGTGCGGACGGGAGTGGGCGGGCGACCTCCTACAATGAGCAGTTCTTC CSADGSGRATSYNEQFF
TRBJ2-1 NA TRBV29-1 NA TGCAGCGTTGTAGACCTCGGGTCAGAGCAGTTCTTC CSVVDLGSEQFF
TRBJ2-7 many TRBV7-2 NA TGTGCCAGCAGCTTACCAGGTGGGGAGCAGTACTTC CASSLPGGEQYF
TRBJ2-3 NA TRBV15 NA TGTGCCACCAGCCGGAAACTCGGAGATACGCAGTATTTT CATSRKLGDTQYF
TRBJ2-7 many TRBV7-9 TRBD2 TGTGCCAGCAGCGTTCAAGGACTAGCGGGGCCCTTAAATTCCTACGAGCAGTACTTC CASSVQGLAGPLNSYEQYF
TRBJ1-2 many TRBV2 NA TGTGCCAGCAGCTCCCCGGACAGTAACAACCTCAATGGCTACACCTTC CASSSPDSNNLNGYTF
TRBJ1-1 many TRBV20-1 NA TGCAGTGCTAGAGACCCTTATTTGGATGAAGCTTTCTTT CSARDPYLDEAFF
TRBJ1-6 NA TRBV7-3 NA TGTGCCAGCAGCTTAGCGGGCAGGGGAAATTCACCCCTCCACTTT CASSLAGRGNSPLHF
TRBJ1-5 NA TRBV19 NA TGTGTCAGTAGTACCCACGGGACGTCGGGGAGCAATCAGCCCCAGCATTTT CVSSTHGTSGSNQPQHF
TRBJ2-7 NA TRBV6-4 NA TGTGCCAGCAAATCATACGACGGGGAGCAGTACTTC CASKSYDGEQYF
TRBJ2-5 many TRBV19 NA TGTGCCAGTAGTACCATGCCGGGACTCCGTCAAAGAGAGACCCAGTACTTC CASSTMPGLRQRETQYF
TRBJ2-5 NA TRBV15 NA TGTGCCACCAGCAGGACCGACGGCCAAGAGACCCAGTACTTC CATSRTDGQETQYF
TRBJ2-5 NA TRBV28 TRBD1 TGTGCCAGCAGTTTATTAGGGGACAGGGTCCAAGAGACCCAGTACTTC CASSLLGDRVQETQYF
TRBJ2-1 many TRBV9 NA TGTGCCAGCAGCGTAGTTGGACCCACTGGTCCCGGTGAGCAGTTCTTC CASSVVGPTGPGEQFF
TRBJ1-6 few TRBV9 NA TGTGCCAGCAGCGTGGATAATTCACCCCTCCACTTT CASSVDNSPLHF
TRBJ2-3 NA TRBV5-8 TRBD2 TGTGCCAGCAGCCGCGCGGGACTAGCGGGGGCCCCGGATACGCAGTATTTT CASSRAGLAGAPDTQYF
TRBJ1-5 NA TRBV20-1 TRBD1 TGCAGTGCTAGTGGGACAGGGGGCGCGGTTCAGCCCCAGCATTTT CSASGTGGAVQPQHF
TRBJ2-5 NA TRBV20-1 NA TGCAGTGGGAGGCACACCTTAAAAGAGACCCAGTACTTC CSGRHTLKETQYF
TRBJ2-7 NA TRBV10-3 NA TGTGCCAGCACATCCGGCAGGACTTCCTACGAGCAGTACTTC CASTSGRTSYEQYF
TRBJ1-2 NA TRBV24-1 NA TGTGCCACCAGTGACCGTGAGGGTGGCTACACCTTC CATSDREGGYTF
TRBJ1-1 many TRBV2 NA TGTGCCAGCAGTCTATCATTGCAGGGGAGCACTGAAGCTTTCTTT CASSLSLQGSTEAFF
TRBJ1-5 NA TRBV2 NA TGTGCCAGCAGCCAGGGAAGTCAGCCCCAGCATTTT CASSQGSQPQHF
TRBJ1-2 NA TRBV19 NA TGTGCCAGTACCGAGGACAGTGTCTATGGCTACACCTTC CASTEDSVYGYTF
TRBJ1-4 many TRBV20-1 TRBD1 TGCAGTGCTGCGACAGGGGCGGGTGCAACTAATGAAAAACTGTTTTTT CSAATGAGATNEKLFF
TRBJ2-2 NA TRBV9 NA TGTGCCAGCACGCAAGGAGGAACCGGGGAGCTGTTTTTT CASTQGGTGELFF
TRBJ2-3 NA TRBV19 TRBD2 TGTGCCAGTGGACTAGCGGGAGTCGATACGCAGTATTTT CASGLAGVDTQYF
TRBJ1-6 many TRBV5-8 NA TGTGCCAGCAGCTTGAGGGTTACCTCCTATAATTCACCCCTCCACTTT CASSLRVTSYNSPLHF
TRBJ2-1 NA TRBV19 TRBD2 TGTGCCAGTAGTGTGGGACTAGCGGGGGGCCGCTCCTACAATGAGCAGTTCTTC CASSVGLAGGRSYNEQFF